Listed below are T cell receptor beta chains from one sample, sequenced in a study of blood T cell repertoires in COVID-19. Sequenced by immunoSEQ multiplex PCR; TCRdb stores in-frame clones only, minus some. The sample lists some 260,000 clones; 65% to 80% were seen once. Sequencing was carried out using peripheral blood. These receptors originate from a woman in her thirties or forties with active or convalescent COVID-19. CDR3s include the opening cysteine and the closing phenylalanine or tryptophan. The D gene is left open where the match is weak. Clone size, where shown, is once, few, many, or a class for clones that have expanded.

V gene,J gene,D gene,clone size,CDR3 DNA,CDR3 protein
TRBV19,TRBJ1-5,TRBD1,NA,TGTGCCAGTAGTATGGGACAGGGGGTTCATCAGCCCCAGCATTTT,CASSMGQGVHQPQHF
TRBV19,TRBJ1-1,TRBD1,NA,TGTGCCAGTAAGGACAGGGGGAACACTGAAGCTTTCTTT,CASKDRGNTEAFF
TRBV5-4,TRBJ2-1,NA,NA,TGTGCCAGCAGCTTGGCATCCCAGGGGCCTTTCTCCTACAATGAGCAGTTCTTC,CASSLASQGPFSYNEQFF
TRBV6-4,TRBJ1-1,NA,NA,TGTGCCAGCAGTGAGGACAGATCCACTGAAGCTTTCTTT,CASSEDRSTEAFF
TRBV19,TRBJ2-1,TRBD2,NA,TGTGCCAGTAGTATATTAAGCGGGGGAACCTACAATGAGCAGTTCTTC,CASSILSGGTYNEQFF
TRBV12-1,TRBJ1-1,NA,NA,TGTGCCAGCAGCTTCCCCGGGACAGGGAGGGCTGAAGCTTTCTTT,CASSFPGTGRAEAFF
TRBV15,TRBJ1-3,NA,NA,TGTGCCACCAGCCGCAGTTTGCTCTCTGGAAACACCATATATTTT,CATSRSLLSGNTIYF
TRBV9,TRBJ1-3,NA,NA,TGTGCCAGCAGCGCTACCTACTCTGGAAACACCATATATTTT,CASSATYSGNTIYF
TRBV5-5,TRBJ2-1,TRBD1,NA,TGTGCCAGCAGCTTTCGGGACAGGGTCTACAATGAGCAGTTCTTC,CASSFRDRVYNEQFF
TRBV5-6,TRBJ1-6,NA,NA,TGTGCCAGCAGGGGCCGGGGGAGCTCCTATAATTCACCCCTCCACTTT,CASRGRGSSYNSPLHF
TRBV27,TRBJ1-2,NA,once,TGTGCCAGCAGTTTCGGGAGTGGGGGTTCCTATGGCTACACCTTC,CASSFGSGGSYGYTF
TRBV11-2,TRBJ2-5,NA,NA,TGTGCCAGCAGCTTAGGAGGACAGCGGGAGACCCAGTACTTC,CASSLGGQRETQYF
TRBV30,TRBJ1-5,TRBD1,NA,TGTGCCTGGAACGACAGGGGAGGCAATCAGCCCCAGCATTTT,CAWNDRGGNQPQHF
TRBV21-1,TRBJ1-2,NA,NA,TGTGCCAGCAGCAAAGTGTCGAAGACAGAGACTAACTATGGCTACACCTTC,CASSKVSKTETNYGYTF
TRBV5-1,TRBJ2-6,NA,NA,TGCGCCAGCAGCTTGGAACCCTTAGGGGGGGCTGGGGCCAACGTCCTGACTTTC,CASSLEPLGGAGANVLTF
TRBV19,TRBJ2-2,TRBD2,NA,TGTGCCAGTCGGGAGGCTGCCACCGGGGAGCTGTTTTTT,CASREAATGELFF
TRBV5-1,TRBJ2-3,TRBD1,NA,TGCGCCAGCAGACCCGGGACAGGGGTAACAGATACGCAGTATTTT,CASRPGTGVTDTQYF
TRBV5-1,TRBJ1-1,TRBD1,NA,TGCGCCAGCAGCTTCCAAGGACAGGGAGGGACTGAAGCTTTCTTT,CASSFQGQGGTEAFF
TRBV9,TRBJ1-2,TRBD1,NA,TGTGCCAGCAGCGTAGAAGGGACAGGGACCCAGGGGTCCTATGGCTACACCTTC,CASSVEGTGTQGSYGYTF
TRBV27,TRBJ1-6,NA,NA,TGTGCCTTTCCTTACTGCTCCTATAATTCACCCCTCCACTTT,CAFPYCSYNSPLHF
TRBV19,TRBJ1-5,NA,NA,TGTGCCAGTAGTATACGGACAGATAGCAATCAGCCCCAGCATTTT,CASSIRTDSNQPQHF
TRBV12-3/TRBV12-4,TRBJ1-2,NA,NA,TGTGCCAGCAGTTTCCGGGGGGCGATCGGCTACACCTTC,CASSFRGAIGYTF
TRBV11-2,TRBJ1-2,NA,NA,TGTGCCAGCAGCCCATCGGGGGGCTATGGCTACACCTTC,CASSPSGGYGYTF
TRBV5-4,TRBJ1-2,NA,NA,TGTGCCAGCAGCTTGTGGGGGGGACATTTTCGGGGCAACTATGGCTACACCTTC,CASSLWGGHFRGNYGYTF
TRBV18,TRBJ2-3,NA,NA,TGTGCCAGCTCACCATGGCGGGACACAGATACGCAGTATTTT,CASSPWRDTDTQYF
TRBV12-3/TRBV12-4,TRBJ1-2,NA,NA,TGTGCCAGCAGCGCCACGGCAGGACTCGGCTACACCTTC,CASSATAGLGYTF
TRBV28,TRBJ1-3,TRBD1,NA,TGTGCCAGCAGGGACGGGACAGTCTCTGGAAACACCATATATTTT,CASRDGTVSGNTIYF
TRBV6-1,TRBJ2-3,NA,NA,TGTGCCAGCAGTGAAGTCCCACAGGCGCAGTATTTT,CASSEVPQAQYF
TRBV3-1/TRBV3-2,TRBJ1-4,NA,NA,TGTGCCAGCAGCCAAGATCGGGCTAATGAAAAACTGTTTTTT,CASSQDRANEKLFF
TRBV19,TRBJ1-6,NA,few,TGTGCCAGTAGTATCCCGCCCGCCGGTTCACCCCTCCACTTT,CASSIPPAGSPLHF
TRBV6-5,TRBJ2-7,TRBD2,NA,TGTGCCAGCAACCCCGGGACTAGCGGCTCCTACGAGCAGTACTTC,CASNPGTSGSYEQYF
TRBV7-9,TRBJ2-5,TRBD2,NA,TGTGCCAGCAGCCCACCGACTAGCTTGGGTATTAGAGAGACCCAGTACTTC,CASSPPTSLGIRETQYF
TRBV6-5,TRBJ1-6,NA,few,TGTGCCAGCAGTTCAGGAAGCTCCTATAATTCACCCCTCCACTTT,CASSSGSSYNSPLHF
TRBV7-9,TRBJ2-1,TRBD2,NA,TGTGCCAGCAGCTTATCAATTGGACTAGCGGTATACAATGAGCAGTTCTTC,CASSLSIGLAVYNEQFF
TRBV5-1,TRBJ1-2,NA,NA,TGCGCCAGCAGCCCGGGTTTTAGTGGCTACACCTTC,CASSPGFSGYTF
TRBV2,TRBJ1-5,NA,once,TGTGCCAGCAGCGGGACAAAACTCAATCAGCCCCAGCATTTT,CASSGTKLNQPQHF
TRBV11-2,TRBJ2-7,TRBD2,NA,TGTGCCAGCAGCTTAGCTTCGGGGGGGGATCTGGCCGAGCAGTACTTC,CASSLASGGDLAEQYF
TRBV12-5,TRBJ2-1,NA,NA,TGTGCTAGCCGTGAGGCGGGTGAGCAGTTCTTC,CASREAGEQFF
TRBV11-2,TRBJ1-2,NA,NA,TGTGCCAGCAGCTTATTCATGGGAGCCTATGGCTACACCTTC,CASSLFMGAYGYTF